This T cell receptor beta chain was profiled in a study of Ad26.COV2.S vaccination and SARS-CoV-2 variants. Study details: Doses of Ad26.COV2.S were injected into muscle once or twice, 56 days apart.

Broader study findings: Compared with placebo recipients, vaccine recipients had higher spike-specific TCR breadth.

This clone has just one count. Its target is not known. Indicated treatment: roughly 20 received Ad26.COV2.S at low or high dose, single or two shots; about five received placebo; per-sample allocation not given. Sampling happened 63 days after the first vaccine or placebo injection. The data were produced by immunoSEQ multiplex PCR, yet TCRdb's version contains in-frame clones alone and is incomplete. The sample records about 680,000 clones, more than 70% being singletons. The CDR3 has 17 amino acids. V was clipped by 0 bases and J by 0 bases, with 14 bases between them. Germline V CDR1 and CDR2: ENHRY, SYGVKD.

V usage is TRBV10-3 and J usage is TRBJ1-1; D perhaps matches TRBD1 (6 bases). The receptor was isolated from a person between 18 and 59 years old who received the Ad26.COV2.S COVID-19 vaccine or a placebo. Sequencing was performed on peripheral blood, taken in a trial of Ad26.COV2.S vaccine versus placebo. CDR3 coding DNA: TGTGCCATCAGTGAGTCCTACGAGGGGGGCATGAACACTGAAGCTTTCTTT. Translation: CAISESYEGGMNTEAFF.